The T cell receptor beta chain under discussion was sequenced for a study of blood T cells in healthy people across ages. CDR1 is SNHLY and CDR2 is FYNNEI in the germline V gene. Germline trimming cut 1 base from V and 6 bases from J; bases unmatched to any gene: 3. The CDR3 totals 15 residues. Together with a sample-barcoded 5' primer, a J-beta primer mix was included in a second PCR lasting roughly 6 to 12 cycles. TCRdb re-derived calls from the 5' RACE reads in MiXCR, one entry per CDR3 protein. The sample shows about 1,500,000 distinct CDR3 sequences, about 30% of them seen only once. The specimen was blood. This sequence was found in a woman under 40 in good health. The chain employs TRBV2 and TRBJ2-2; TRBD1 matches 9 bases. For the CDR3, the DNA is TGTGCCAGCAGTGAAGATAGGACAGGGGCCGGGGAGCTGTTTTTT. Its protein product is CASSEDRTGAGELFF.